This T cell receptor beta chain stems from a study of vaccination and CD4 T cells after COVID-19 (dated by TCRdb to 2021 to 2024). With regard to the full study: Convalescent patients had a positive SARS-CoV-2 result on nasal swab PCR, and of these patients, nine had mild disease and one had severe disease. Post-vaccine blood samples were taken a median of about 72 days after the second vaccine dose, with a range of roughly 14 to 241 days. Control cultures received a CEFX viral epitope pool as the positive control, an HIV-1 Nef peptide pool as the negative control, or no peptide. Participants received two doses of either the Pfizer-BioNTech BNT162b2 vaccine (n=8) or the Moderna mRNA-1273 vaccine (n=2). The cultures were stimulated with overlapping spike peptide pools from SARS-CoV-2 and from the common cold coronaviruses HCoV-NL63, HCoV-OC43 and HCoV-229E. Post-COVID blood samples were collected from convalescent patients a median of approximately 93 days after diagnosis, with a range of roughly 35 to 170 days. The spike-specific CD4+ TCR repertoire was compared before and after mRNA vaccination in over nine COVID-19 convalescent patients and a handful of infection-naive healthy vaccine recipients. In the convalescent cohort there were six males and four females, among whom were two Hispanic individuals, seven Caucasians, two Asians and one multiracial person.

What this sample's treatment or condition label stands for: roughly ten-day PBMC culture with coronavirus spike peptide pools or control peptides (ViraFEST assay). The ViraFEST assay was used in the study, in which antigen-specific T cells were expanded with peptide pools and expanded clonotypes were subsequently identified by TCR sequencing. The convalescent patients' positive SARS-CoV-2 PCR tests were from March to December 2020, which was before the Alpha, Beta and Delta variants emerged in the United States. PBMCs were cultured at roughly 1.9 million per well in IMDM supplemented with approximately 5.4% human AB serum and 8.5 to 10 IU/ml IL-2, with 10 ug/ml peptide pools added. Half of the culture medium was replaced with fresh IL-2-containing medium on days 3 and 7. CD4+ T cells were isolated after roughly 10 days of culture through negative selection using the EasySep CD4+ T cell isolation kit. Ficoll-Paque Plus gradient centrifugation was used to isolate PBMCs from whole blood, and the isolated PBMCs were then either used fresh or cryopreserved at -140C. In general, triplicate wells were set up for every culture condition.

The library was obtained by PCR. TCR sequencing of DNA from cultured CD4+ T cells used the Oncomine TCR Beta short-read assay at the Johns Hopkins FTIC core. The QIAamp micro DNA kit was used to extract genomic DNA from the cultured CD4+ T cells. Oncomine TCR Beta libraries made from cultured CD4+ T cells were pooled using unique dual indexes and sequenced on an Illumina iSeq 100. The authors processed their data as follows. Non-productive sequences were removed, and CDR3s not starting with C, not ending with F or W, or shorter than 7 amino acids were discarded. Antigen-specific clonotypes were identified using the MANAFEST web application through comparison of peptide-stimulated wells with reference and other culture wells. To be called positive, a clone needed an FDR below 0.05, an odds ratio above 5, and a productive frequency above 0.1% in at least two of three replicate wells. Cross-reactive clonotypes were defined as significantly expanded in both SARS-CoV-2 spike wells and at least one common cold coronavirus spike condition. Using R version 3.6.1, CDR3 homology was evaluated through Levenshtein distances (stringdist) along with unrooted phylogenetic trees (ape). TCRdb took the public reads, trimmed them with fastp at Q25, ran MiXCR for clone calling and kept in-frame beta chains. A single entry per CDR3 protein holds the most common genes and DNA from its merged rows. The V and J calls were not made by the authors but by TCRdb's processing. For this sample the table gives some 15,000 distinct CDR3 sequences, of which 43% were detected only once. Jointly, the top ten make up around a sixth of the sample.

The germline V gene (reference sequence) specifies SEHNR as CDR1 and FQNEAQ as CDR2. The CDR3, cysteine through phenylalanine, is 15 amino acids long. Only the CDR3 part of the read is kept: 45 bases, read in frame from the first base. V loses 1 base of germline sequence and J loses 2 bases, and the interval between the two ends is 11 bases. On this clonotype itself: Its specific antigen is unknown. One base away there is no much larger clone; base qualities are not given.

Study-wide findings and limitations: The number of convalescent patients in the study was relatively small, and the study did not examine early timepoints following natural infection. Nearly all vaccine-specific clones in convalescent patients (304 of 307) were mono-reactive for SARS-CoV-2 spike rather than cross-reactive with common cold coronaviruses. Among the post-vaccine SARS-CoV-2-reactive clones in convalescent patients, a median about 86% showed up only after vaccination, which suggests vaccine-specific priming. Although the median number of SARS-CoV-2-reactive clonotypes went up from more than 20 after infection to 38 after vaccination, the increase was not significant.

Here the chain combines TRBV7-9 and TRBJ1-2, with the D gene too uncertain to name. The source of this sequence is a human donor with COVID-19. Sequenced sample: cultured CD4+ T cells from blood. CDR3 sequence: CASSLDAQKNYGYTF. DNA sequence: TGTGCCAGCAGCTTAGATGCACAGAAAAACTATGGCTACACCTTC.